Shown below are 5 T cell receptor beta chains from a single sample sequenced in a study of blood T cell repertoires in COVID-19. Sequencing was performed with immunoSEQ multiplex PCR; in TCRdb, only in-frame clones are kept and a portion is missing. The data contain fewer than 150,000 clones, about 87% of them seen just once; the ten biggest clones take up roughly 5.4%. The sample was peripheral blood. Receptor source: a human donor in a cohort sampled during active COVID-19.

This chain's CDR3 is CASSADRHSETQYF. The CDR3 bases are TGCGCCAGCAGTGCAGACCGCCACAGTGAGACCCAGTACTTC. The rearrangement joins TRBV10-1 to TRBJ2-5; D unclear. The CDR3 is 14 amino acids. Deletions cut 4 bases from V and 5 bases from J, with 14 bases between. The germline V gene has CDR1 WNHNN and CDR2 SYGVQD (reference sequence).

This chain uses TRBV6-1 with TRBJ2-6; 8 bases match TRBD1. The V segment lost 3 bases and the J segment 1 base; nucleotides outside the gene matches: 2. This CDR3 has 16 residues. CDR1 and CDR2 (germline): MNHNS, SASEGT. The CDR3 here is CASSDNRGSGANVLTF. The CDR3 nucleotides read TGTGCCAGCAGTGACAACAGGGGGTCTGGGGCCAACGTCCTGACTTTC.

The chain joins TRBV5-1 to TRBJ1-6; 9 bases are a match to TRBD1. Germline assignment: CDR1 SGHRS and CDR2 YFSETQ. The length of the CDR3 is 15 residues. Trimming removed 0 bases from V and 10 bases from J; junction bases left unmatched: 5. The CDR3 reads CASSLGDRVGSPLHF. The CDR3 DNA follows: TGCGCCAGCAGCTTGGGGGACAGGGTGGGCTCACCCCTCCACTTT.

This sequence joins TRBV2 and TRBJ2-7; no clear D. Germline CDR1 and CDR2: SNHLY and FYNNEI. The V end was cut by 5 bases, the J end by 2 bases, with 10 bases between. The CDR3 runs 13 residues. The CDR3 coding sequence is TGTGCCAGCAGTCGGAGCCCAACCTACGAGCAGTACTTC. Translation gives CASSRSPTYEQYF.

The chain couples TRBV6-1 to TRBJ2-7, with D maybe TRBD2 (6 bases). The CDR3 is 15 residues long. CDR1 and CDR2 from the germline V gene are MNHNS and SASEGT. Trimming stripped 3 bases from V and 5 bases from J, with 17 bases between. The CDR3 bases are TGTGCCAGCAGTGATGTTGGTCTAGCGATCGACGAGCAGTACTTC. Protein sequence: CASSDVGLAIDEQYF.